The rows below give T cell receptor beta chains drawn from one sample of a study of blood T cell repertoires in COVID-19. Generated by immunoSEQ multiplex PCR, the TCRdb table keeps only in-frame clones and is missing some. This table has about 100,000 clones, 89% appearing once. Sequencing was carried out using peripheral blood. These receptors came from a man aged 35-49 years with active or convalescent COVID-19. CDR3s include the opening cysteine and the closing phenylalanine or tryptophan. D genes are given only for firm matches. Size tells how often a clone was seen (once, few, many) or the class of an expanded clone, and some rows leave it out.

DNA	CDR3	D	size	V	J
TGTGCCAGCAGTAAAGCGGGAAGCACAGATACGCAGTATTTT	CASSKAGSTDTQYF	TRBD2	-	TRBV6-2/TRBV6-3	TRBJ2-3
TGTGCCAGCGCCTCAGAGAACACTGAAGCTTTCTTT	CASASENTEAFF	-	-	TRBV27	TRBJ1-1
TGTGCCAGCAGTTGGACAGGGGGCGCAGATACGCAGTATTTT	CASSWTGGADTQYF	TRBD1	-	TRBV6-2/TRBV6-3	TRBJ2-3
TGTGCCAGCAGTCGGACAGGGTTAGGGGAAAAACTGTTTTTT	CASSRTGLGEKLFF	TRBD1	-	TRBV28	TRBJ1-4
TGTGCCAGCAGCCATCCGGGACAGCCCTACGAGCAGTACTTC	CASSHPGQPYEQYF	TRBD1	-	TRBV11-2	TRBJ2-7
TGTGCCAGCAGCGTAGAAATTGCGACGGGAGGGAACTACGAGCAGTACTTC	CASSVEIATGGNYEQYF	TRBD2	-	TRBV9	TRBJ2-7
TGTGCCAGCAGCTTAGCCCAAGAGACCCAGTACTTC	CASSLAQETQYF	-	-	TRBV5-4	TRBJ2-5
TGTGCCAGTAGTAAGGACTACTCTGGGGCCAACGTCCTGACTTTC	CASSKDYSGANVLTF	-	-	TRBV19	TRBJ2-6
TGTGCCAGCAGTTTATCCTTCAGAGACTTCTCCTACGAGCAGTACTTC	CASSLSFRDFSYEQYF	-	-	TRBV28	TRBJ2-7
TGTGCCAGCAGTTTACAGTACTATAGCAATCAGCCCCAGCATTTT	CASSLQYYSNQPQHF	-	-	TRBV27	TRBJ1-5
TGCGCCAGCAGCCTGGCGGGTTTACAAGAGACCCAGTACTTC	CASSLAGLQETQYF	-	few	TRBV4-3	TRBJ2-5
TGTGCCAGCTCACCGGACAGGGGTTCCCGGTATTTT	CASSPDRGSRYF	TRBD1	-	TRBV18	TRBJ2-3
TGTGCCAGCAGCGTAGAGGGACAGGACACAGATACGCAGTATTTT	CASSVEGQDTDTQYF	TRBD1	-	TRBV9	TRBJ2-3
TGTGCCAGCTCACCAACCGGGACAGCATTACCAGATACGCAGTATTTT	CASSPTGTALPDTQYF	TRBD1	-	TRBV18	TRBJ2-3
TGTGCCAGCAGCCATCTTGGGCAGGTCAACTATGGCTACACCTTC	CASSHLGQVNYGYTF	-	-	TRBV4-2	TRBJ1-2
TGTGCCAGCAGCCCTGGAGGGTGGGGAACTGAAGCTTTCTTT	CASSPGGWGTEAFF	-	-	TRBV14	TRBJ1-1
TGTGCCAGCAGTTACGGACAGTTGATGAACACTGAAGCTTTCTTT	CASSYGQLMNTEAFF	-	-	TRBV6-5	TRBJ1-1